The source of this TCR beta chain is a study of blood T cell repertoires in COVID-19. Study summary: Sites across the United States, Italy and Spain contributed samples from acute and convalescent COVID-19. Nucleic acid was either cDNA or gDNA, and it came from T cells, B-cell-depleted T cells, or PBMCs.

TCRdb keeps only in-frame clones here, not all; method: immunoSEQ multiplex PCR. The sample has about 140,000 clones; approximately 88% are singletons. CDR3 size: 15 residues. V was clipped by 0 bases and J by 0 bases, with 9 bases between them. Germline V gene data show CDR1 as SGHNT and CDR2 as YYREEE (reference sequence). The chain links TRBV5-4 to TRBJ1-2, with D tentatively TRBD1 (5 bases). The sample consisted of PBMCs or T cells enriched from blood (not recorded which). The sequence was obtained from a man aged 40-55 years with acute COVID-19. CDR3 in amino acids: CASSLEDIPNYGYTF. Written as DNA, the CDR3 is TGTGCCAGCAGCTTGGAGGACATACCTAACTATGGCTACACCTTC.